The clone carrying this T cell receptor beta chain was found a few times. This sample is part of a study of identical twins. Each CDR3 protein gets one entry after TCRdb re-called the 5' RACE reads with MiXCR. The table includes around 690,000 distinct CDR3 sequences, about 20% detected once. The same data also went into a second study, on T cells expressing NK-cell markers. From that paper: Cells sorted as CD3+CD56+NKG2C+, CD3+CD56+NKG2C- and CD3+CD56-NKG2C+ T cells supplied the TCR beta repertoires.

The sequenced sample consisted of PBMCs. The sequence was obtained from a woman between 18 and 30 years old in good health.

CDR3 amino acids: CASRPTIAGGYGYTF. The DNA of the CDR3 is TGTGCCAGCAGACCGACGATAGCGGGCGGCTATGGCTACACCTTC. The rearrangement links TRBV6-1 to TRBJ1-2, with D unresolved. The V gene lost 6 bases and the J gene lost 4 bases, with 18 bases spanning the gap. The germline V gene encodes CDR1 MNHNS and CDR2 SASEGT. The CDR3 is 15 residues long.